The 9 T cell receptor beta chains in this list originate from one sample, sequenced in a study of cytomegalovirus exposure and HLA in healthy donors. It was with 60 Vbeta and 13 Jbeta primers that the PCR ran. The assay was immunoSEQ multiplex PCR, and TCRdb's table has in-frame clones only and misses some. The sample lists approximately 120,000 clones, 69% occurring once. Sequenced input: PBMCs. These receptors all stem from a woman between 70 and 85 years old in good health and CMV-seropositive.

The rearrangement uses TRBV5-6 and TRBJ2-5, with 10 bases aligning to TRBD1. Trimming removed 7 bases from V and 3 bases from J; junction bases left unmatched: 3. Germline V gives CDR1 SGHDT, CDR2 YYEEEE. The length of the CDR3 is 13 residues. The CDR3 coding sequence is TGTGCCAGCGGACAGGGGGGGGAAGAGACCCAGTACTTC. This encodes CASGQGGEETQYF.

The chain has TRBV20-1 and TRBJ2-5, with unresolved D. The CDR3 is 11 residues long. Trimming removed 2 bases at V and 5 bases at J, with 6 bases between. Per germline, CDR1 DFQATT and CDR2 SNEGSKA (reference sequence). The CDR3 spells CSARPGETQYF. The CDR3 coding sequence is TGCAGTGCTAGACCCGGGGAGACCCAGTACTTC.

The chain employs TRBV4-3 and TRBJ2-5, with D maybe TRBD2 (5 bases). This CDR3 is built from 16 residues. Trimming left V 3 bases short and J 5 bases short, with 19 bases between. Germline V gene data show CDR1 as LGHNA and CDR2 as YSLEER. In nucleotides, the CDR3 is TGCGCCAGCAGCCACAACCTCCAAGGAGGCCGGGAGACCCAGTACTTC. Translated, it gives CASSHNLQGGRETQYF.

V and J are TRBV27 and TRBJ1-4; no reliable D call. CDR1 is MNHEY and CDR2 is SMNVEV in the germline V gene (reference sequence). The length of the CDR3 is 14 residues. Trimming took off 3 bases at V and 7 bases at J, with 12 bases between the two ends. The CDR3 nucleotides are TGTGCCAGCAGTTTGGAGGGCGTGGGTGAAAAACTGTTTTTT. Protein: CASSLEGVGEKLFF.

J is TRBJ2-3 and V is TRBV7-9; D gene unclear. The V gene's germline CDR1 is SEHNR and CDR2 FQNEAQ (reference sequence). This CDR3 region has 12 residues. Trimming shortened V by 2 bases and J by 4 bases, and 4 bases separated the two germline ends. The CDR3 here is CASSLLADTQYF. The CDR3 bases are TGTGCCAGCAGCTTATTAGCAGATACGCAGTATTTT.

Only a few counts were recorded for this clone. The J gene is TRBJ2-7, the V gene TRBV6-5, with TRBD1 matching 8 bases. Germline assignment: CDR1 MNHEY and CDR2 SVGAGI. The CDR3 is 13 residues long. The ends lost 5 bases at V and 4 bases at J; junction bases unmatched: 4. The CDR3 DNA reads as TGTGCCAGCAGTCCCGGGACAGGATACGAGCAGTACTTC. Its translation is CASSPGTGYEQYF.

This clone came up a few times. This chain uses TRBV5-6 with TRBJ2-3; D is perhaps TRBD2 (5 bases). The CDR3 length is 14 residues. Per germline, CDR1 SGHDT and CDR2 YYEEEE. V lost 4 bases to trimming and J lost 4 bases, with 13 bases between them. The CDR3 is CASSLRTRPDTQYF. As DNA, the CDR3 is TGTGCCAGCAGCCTAAGGACTCGACCAGATACGCAGTATTTT. Variable domain in full (rest from reference TRBV5-6 and TRBJ2-3): DAGVTQSPTHLIKTRGQQVTLRCSPKSGHDTVSWYQQALGQGPQFIFQYYEEEERQRGNFPDRFSGHQFPNYSSELNVNALLLGDSALYLCASSLRTRPDTQYFGPGTRLTVL.

The sample holds a few counts of this clone. V usage is TRBV11-2 and J usage is TRBJ1-4; D is unresolved. V was cut by 2 bases and J by 0 bases, with 4 bases left in between. This CDR3 is built from 14 residues. Germline V gene data show CDR1 as SGHAT and CDR2 as FQNNGV. The CDR3 sequence: CASSLLSTNEKLFF. The CDR3 DNA is TGTGCCAGCAGCTTACTCTCAACTAATGAAAAACTGTTTTTT.

This clone was detected once. The V and J genes are TRBV29-1 and TRBJ2-3; possibly TRBD2 for D (5 bases). V dropped 3 bases and J dropped 2 bases, with 12 bases sitting between them. The V gene's germline CDR1 is SQVTM and CDR2 ANQGSEA. The length of the CDR3 is 14 residues. The CDR3 region has the DNA TGCAGCGTTGATCTAGCAACGAACACAGATACGCAGTATTTT. Translated: CSVDLATNTDTQYF.